The present T cell receptor beta chain was sequenced within a study of a mutant IDH1 vaccine in newly diagnosed glioma. Study-level results: Pseudoprogression appeared independent of alterations in top peripheral clonotypes.

Indicated time point: baseline, week 1 (first vaccination visit). Treatment denoted: pre-vaccination baseline after standard-of-care therapy. New WHO grade 3 or 4 astrocytomas that were IDH1-mutant and ATRX-lost had been found in donors. Clones were read by immunoSEQ multiplex PCR, and TCRdb kept only the in-frame ones, dropping some. The data show around 56,000 clones, with 75% to 95% seen just once and over 2.5% held by the top ten. The sample holds a few counts of this clone. Its antigen is not known. Germline V CDR1 and CDR2: MNHNS, SASEGT. The CDR3 sequence is 12 residues long. V lost 5 bases and J lost 3, with 7 bases in between.

The chain uses TRBV6-1 and TRBJ1-1; D is ambiguous. The sample was PBMCs, taken from a glioma patient treated with radiotherapy, temozolomide or both. The source is a man aged 50 or older with glioma. The CDR3 loop reads CASSLRYTEAFF. CDR3 DNA: TGTGCCAGCAGTCTCAGATACACTGAAGCTTTCTTT.